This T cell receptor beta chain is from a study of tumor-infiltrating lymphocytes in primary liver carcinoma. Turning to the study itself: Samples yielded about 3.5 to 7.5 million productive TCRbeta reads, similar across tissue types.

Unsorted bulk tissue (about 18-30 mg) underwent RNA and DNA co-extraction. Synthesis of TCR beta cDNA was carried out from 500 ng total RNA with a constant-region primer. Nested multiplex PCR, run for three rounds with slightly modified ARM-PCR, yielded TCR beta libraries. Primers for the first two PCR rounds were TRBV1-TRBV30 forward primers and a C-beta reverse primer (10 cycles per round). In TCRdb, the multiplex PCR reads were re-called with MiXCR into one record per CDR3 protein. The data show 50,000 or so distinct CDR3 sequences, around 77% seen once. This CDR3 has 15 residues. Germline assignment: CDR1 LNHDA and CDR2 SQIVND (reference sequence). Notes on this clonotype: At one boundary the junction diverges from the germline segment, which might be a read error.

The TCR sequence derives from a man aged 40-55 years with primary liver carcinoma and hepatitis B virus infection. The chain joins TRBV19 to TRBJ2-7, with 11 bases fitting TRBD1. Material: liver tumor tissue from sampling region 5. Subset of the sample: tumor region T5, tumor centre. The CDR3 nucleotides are TGTGCCAGTAATATACCGGGACAGGGGGGCTACGAGCAGTACTTC. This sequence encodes CASNIPGQGGYEQYF.